This T cell receptor beta chain was profiled in a study of CD8 T cells in ankylosing spondylitis (dated by TCRdb to between 2016 and 2019). Background on the whole study: T cell receptor beta repertoires were profiled in healthy donors and ankylosing spondylitis patients so that disease-linked TCR variants could be found. Peripheral blood was sampled, and synovial fluid was additionally collected from ankylosing spondylitis patients. In total, the full study cohort was made up of some 110 healthy donors and more than 20 ankylosing spondylitis patients. What the work shows at the level of the full study, not this receptor alone: According to the report, matched synovial fluid samples from ankylosing spondylitis patients were significantly enriched for the disease-linked clones. A TCR beta motif made up of fewer than 10 highly homologous amino acid variants appeared to be characteristic of blood from ankylosing spondylitis patients. The disease-linked clones had a CD8+ phenotype and were found at relatively low frequencies in peripheral blood. Some motif variants were previously reported in synovial fluid and blood of reactive arthritis patients, suggesting common disease-initiation mechanisms.

The instrument was an Illumina HiSeq 2500. Quantitative 5'-RACE with molecular barcodes was the method used to prepare the TCR beta libraries. The source study handled its data this way. To identify disease-linked TCR variants, a new computational method was used, one built on a probabilistic model of VDJ rearrangement. TCRdb cleaned the public reads at Q25 with fastp, built clones with MiXCR and kept in-frame beta chains. Rows with a matching CDR3 protein are joined into one entry that keeps the most common DNA and genes. TCRdb assigned the V and J calls; the authors' analysis was not used. For this sample there are approximately 540,000 distinct CDR3 sequences; 10% to 15% appear just once. Of the sample, about 6.8% falls within the top ten clones. Of note for this clonotype: The target of this receptor is not known. Base qualities are not recorded, but no much larger clone differs from it by a single base.

The clonotype comes from a male donor with ankylosing spondylitis. The specimen sequenced was blood, either unsorted or a sorted T cell fraction (not recorded which).

The sequence in DNA is TGCAGTGCCGCCGACTCGGCCGTCGGGGAGCTGTTTTTT. Its protein product is CSAADSAVGELFF. In this chain, TRBV20-1 is recombined with TRBJ2-2; no D segment can be confidently identified. The V and J ends are trimmed by 6 bases and 7 bases, leaving 15 bases between them. CDR1 and CDR2 were assigned from the germline V gene (reference sequence) as DFQATT and SNEGSKA. From the cysteine through the phenylalanine, the CDR3 covers 13 amino acids. The kept DNA is CDR3 alone, 39 bases in frame from the first base.